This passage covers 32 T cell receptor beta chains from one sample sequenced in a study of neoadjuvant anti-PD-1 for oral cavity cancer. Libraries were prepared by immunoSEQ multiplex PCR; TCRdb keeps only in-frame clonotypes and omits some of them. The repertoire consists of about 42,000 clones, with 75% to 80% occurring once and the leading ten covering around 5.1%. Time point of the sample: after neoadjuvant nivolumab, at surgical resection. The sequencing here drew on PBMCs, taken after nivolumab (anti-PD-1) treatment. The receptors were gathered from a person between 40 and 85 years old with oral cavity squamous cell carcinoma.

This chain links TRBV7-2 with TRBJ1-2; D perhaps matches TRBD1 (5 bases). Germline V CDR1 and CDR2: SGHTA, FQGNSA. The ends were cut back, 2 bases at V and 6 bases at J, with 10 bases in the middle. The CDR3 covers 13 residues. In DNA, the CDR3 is TGTGCCAGCAGCTTATCTGGGGGGAATGGCTACACCTTC. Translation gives CASSLSGGNGYTF.

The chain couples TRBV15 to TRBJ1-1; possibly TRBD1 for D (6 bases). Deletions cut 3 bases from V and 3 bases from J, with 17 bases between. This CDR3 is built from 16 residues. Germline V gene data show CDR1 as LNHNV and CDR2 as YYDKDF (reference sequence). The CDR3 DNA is TGTGCCACCAGCAGTTACCTGGGGGCCGGTGACACTGAAGCTTTCTTT. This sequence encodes CATSSYLGAGDTEAFF.

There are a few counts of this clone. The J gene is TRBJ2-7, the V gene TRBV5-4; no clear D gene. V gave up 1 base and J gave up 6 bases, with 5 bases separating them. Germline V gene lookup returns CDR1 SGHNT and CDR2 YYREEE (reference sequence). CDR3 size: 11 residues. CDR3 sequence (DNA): TGTGCCAGCAGCTTGTGGGGCGAGCAGTACTTC. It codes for CASSLWGEQYF.

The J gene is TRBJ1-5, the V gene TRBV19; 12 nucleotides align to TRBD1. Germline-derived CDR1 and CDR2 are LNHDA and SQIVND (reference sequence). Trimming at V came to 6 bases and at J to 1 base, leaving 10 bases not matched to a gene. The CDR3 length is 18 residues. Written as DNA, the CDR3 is TGTGCCAGTAGCCCCGGACCGGGACAGGGGGCGAGCAATCAGCCCCAGCATTTT. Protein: CASSPGPGQGASNQPQHF.

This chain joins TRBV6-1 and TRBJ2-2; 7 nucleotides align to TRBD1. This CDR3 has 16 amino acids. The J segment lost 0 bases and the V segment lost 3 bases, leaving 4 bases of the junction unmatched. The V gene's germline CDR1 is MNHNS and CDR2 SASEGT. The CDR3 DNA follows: TGTGCCAGCAGTGATTTAGGACAGGCGAACACCGGGGAGCTGTTTTTT. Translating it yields CASSDLGQANTGELFF.

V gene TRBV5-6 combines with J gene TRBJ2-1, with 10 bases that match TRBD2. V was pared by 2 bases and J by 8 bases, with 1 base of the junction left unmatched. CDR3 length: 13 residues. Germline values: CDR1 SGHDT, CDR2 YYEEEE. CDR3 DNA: TGTGCCAGCAGCTTTAGCGGGGGGTATGAGCAGTTCTTC. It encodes CASSFSGGYEQFF.

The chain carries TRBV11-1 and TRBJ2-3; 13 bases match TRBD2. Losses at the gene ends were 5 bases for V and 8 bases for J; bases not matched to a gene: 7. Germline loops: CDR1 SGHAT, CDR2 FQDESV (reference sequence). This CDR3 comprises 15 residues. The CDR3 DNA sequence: TGTGCCAGCAGCCGGACTAGCGGGGGAGTAGGTACGCAGTATTTT. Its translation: CASSRTSGGVGTQYF.

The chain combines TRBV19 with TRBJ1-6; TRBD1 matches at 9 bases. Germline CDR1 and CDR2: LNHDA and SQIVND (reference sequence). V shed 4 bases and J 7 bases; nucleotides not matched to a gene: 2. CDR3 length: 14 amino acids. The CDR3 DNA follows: TGTGCCAGTAGTAGGGACAGGGCGAATTCACCCCTCCACTTT. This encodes CASSRDRANSPLHF.

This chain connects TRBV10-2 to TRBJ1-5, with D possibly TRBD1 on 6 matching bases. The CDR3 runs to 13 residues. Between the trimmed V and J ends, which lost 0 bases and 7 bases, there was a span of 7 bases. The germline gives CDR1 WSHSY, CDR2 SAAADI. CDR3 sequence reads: CASSESQGQPQHF. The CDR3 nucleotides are TGCGCCAGCAGTGAGTCACAGGGACAGCCCCAGCATTTT.

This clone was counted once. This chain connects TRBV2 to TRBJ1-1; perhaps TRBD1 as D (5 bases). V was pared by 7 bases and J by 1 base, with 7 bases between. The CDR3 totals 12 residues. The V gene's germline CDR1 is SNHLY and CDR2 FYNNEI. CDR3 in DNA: TGTGCCAGCACCAGGGAGAACACTGAAGCTTTCTTT. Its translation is CASTRENTEAFF.

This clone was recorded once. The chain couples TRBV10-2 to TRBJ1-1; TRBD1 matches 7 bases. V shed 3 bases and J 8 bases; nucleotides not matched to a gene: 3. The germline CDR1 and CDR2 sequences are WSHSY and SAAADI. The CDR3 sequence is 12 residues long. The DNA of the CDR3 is TGCGCCAGCAGTGACCTGACAGGGGAAGCTTTCTTT. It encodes CASSDLTGEAFF.

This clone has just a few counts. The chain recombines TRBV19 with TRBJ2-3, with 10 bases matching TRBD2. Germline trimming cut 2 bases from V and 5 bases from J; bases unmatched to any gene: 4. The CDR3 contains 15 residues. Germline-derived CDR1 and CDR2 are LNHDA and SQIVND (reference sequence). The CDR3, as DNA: TGTGCCAGTAGTATAATAGCGGGGGGCCTAGATACGCAGTATTTT. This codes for CASSIIAGGLDTQYF.

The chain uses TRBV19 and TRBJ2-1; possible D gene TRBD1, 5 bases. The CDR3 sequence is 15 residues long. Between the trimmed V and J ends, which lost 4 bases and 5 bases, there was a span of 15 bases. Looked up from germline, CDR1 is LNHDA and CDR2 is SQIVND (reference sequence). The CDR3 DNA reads TGTGCCAGTAGTAGAACCCGAGCAGGGAACAATGAGCAGTTCTTC. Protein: CASSRTRAGNNEQFF.

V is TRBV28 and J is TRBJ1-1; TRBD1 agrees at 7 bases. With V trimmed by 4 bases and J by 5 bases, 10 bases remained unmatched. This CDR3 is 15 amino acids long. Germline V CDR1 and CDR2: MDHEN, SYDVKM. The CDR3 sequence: CASSSHRGGRTEAFF. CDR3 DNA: TGTGCCAGCAGTTCCCACAGGGGCGGTCGGACTGAAGCTTTCTTT.

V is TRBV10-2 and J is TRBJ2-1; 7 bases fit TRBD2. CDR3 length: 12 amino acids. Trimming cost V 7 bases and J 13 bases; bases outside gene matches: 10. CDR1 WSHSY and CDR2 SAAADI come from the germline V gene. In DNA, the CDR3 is TGCGCCAGCACCGTGGGACTACCCGGCCAGTTCTTC. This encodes CASTVGLPGQFF.

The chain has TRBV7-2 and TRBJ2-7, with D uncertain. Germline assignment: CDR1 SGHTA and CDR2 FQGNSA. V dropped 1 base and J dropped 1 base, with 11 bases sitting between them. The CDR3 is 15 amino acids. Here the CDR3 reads CASSLGDVRSYEQYF. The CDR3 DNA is TGTGCCAGCAGCTTAGGGGATGTACGATCCTACGAGCAGTACTTC.

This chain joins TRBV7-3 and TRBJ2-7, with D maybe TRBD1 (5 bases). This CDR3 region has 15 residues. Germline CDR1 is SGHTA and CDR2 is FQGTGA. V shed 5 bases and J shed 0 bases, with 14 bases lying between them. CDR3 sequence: CASSRKGSVSYEQYF. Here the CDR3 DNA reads TGTGCCAGCAGCCGAAAGGGGTCTGTCTCCTACGAGCAGTACTTC.

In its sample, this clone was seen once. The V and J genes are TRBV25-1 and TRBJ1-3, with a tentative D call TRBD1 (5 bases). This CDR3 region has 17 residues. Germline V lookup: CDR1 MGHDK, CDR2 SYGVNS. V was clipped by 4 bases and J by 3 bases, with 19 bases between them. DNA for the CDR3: TGTGCCAGCAGTGCCCGGGGCGCGGGAGTGGGTGGAAACACCATATATTTT. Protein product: CASSARGAGVGGNTIYF.

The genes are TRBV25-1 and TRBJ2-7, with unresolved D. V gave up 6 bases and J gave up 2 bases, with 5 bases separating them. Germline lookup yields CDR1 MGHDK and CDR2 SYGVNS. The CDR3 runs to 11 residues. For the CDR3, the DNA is TGTGCCAGCAGCCCCGCCTACGAGCAGTACTTC. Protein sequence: CASSPAYEQYF.

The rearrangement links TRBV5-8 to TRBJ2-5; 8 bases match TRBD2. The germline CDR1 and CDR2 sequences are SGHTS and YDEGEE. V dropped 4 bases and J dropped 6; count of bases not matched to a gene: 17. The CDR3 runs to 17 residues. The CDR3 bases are TGTGCCAGCAGCGTATCCGTGGGACTAGACCCGCTAAAGACCCAGTACTTC. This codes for CASSVSVGLDPLKTQYF.

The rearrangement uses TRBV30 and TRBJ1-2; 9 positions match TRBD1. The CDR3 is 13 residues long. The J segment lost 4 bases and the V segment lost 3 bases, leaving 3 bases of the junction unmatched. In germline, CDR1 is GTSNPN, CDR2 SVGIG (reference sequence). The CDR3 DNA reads TGTGCCTGGAGGGACAGGGGCAGCTATGGCTACACCTTC. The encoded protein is CAWRDRGSYGYTF.

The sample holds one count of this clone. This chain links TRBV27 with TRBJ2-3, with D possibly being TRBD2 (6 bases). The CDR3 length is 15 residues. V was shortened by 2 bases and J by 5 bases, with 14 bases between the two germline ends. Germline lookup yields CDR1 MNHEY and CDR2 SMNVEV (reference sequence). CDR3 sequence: CASSLGGRRKDTQYF. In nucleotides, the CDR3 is TGTGCCAGCAGTTTAGGAGGGAGGAGGAAAGATACGCAGTATTTT.

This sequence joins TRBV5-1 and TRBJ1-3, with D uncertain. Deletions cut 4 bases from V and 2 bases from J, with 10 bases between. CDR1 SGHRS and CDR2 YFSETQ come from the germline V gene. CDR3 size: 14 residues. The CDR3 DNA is TGCGCCAGCAGCCCCCGGGAGGCTGGAAACACCATATATTTT. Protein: CASSPREAGNTIYF.

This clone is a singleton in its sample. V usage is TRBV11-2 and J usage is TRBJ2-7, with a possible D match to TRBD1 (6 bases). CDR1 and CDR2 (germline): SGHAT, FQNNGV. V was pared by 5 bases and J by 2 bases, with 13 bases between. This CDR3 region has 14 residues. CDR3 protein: CASSPDSEAYEQYF. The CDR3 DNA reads TGTGCCAGCAGCCCGGACAGCGAGGCCTACGAGCAGTACTTC. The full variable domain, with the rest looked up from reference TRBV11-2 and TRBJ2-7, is EAGVAQSPRYKIIEKRQSVAFWCNPISGHATLYWYQQILGQGPKLLIQFQNNGVVDDSQLPKDRFSAERLKGVDSTLKIQPAKLEDSAVYLCASSPDSEAYEQYFGPGTRLTVT.

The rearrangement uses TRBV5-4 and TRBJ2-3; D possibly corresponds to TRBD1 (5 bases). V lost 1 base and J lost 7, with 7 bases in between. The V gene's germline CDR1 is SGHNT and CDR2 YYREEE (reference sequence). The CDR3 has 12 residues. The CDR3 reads CASSLPGNTQYF. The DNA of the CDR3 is TGTGCCAGCAGCTTGCCAGGGAATACGCAGTATTTT.

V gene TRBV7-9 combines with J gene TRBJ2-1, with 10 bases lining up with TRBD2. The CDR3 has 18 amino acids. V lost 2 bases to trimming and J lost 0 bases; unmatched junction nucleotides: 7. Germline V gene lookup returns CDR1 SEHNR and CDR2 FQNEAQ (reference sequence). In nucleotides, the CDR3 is TGTGCCAGCAGCTTAAGCCCGGGACTAGCGAGCTCCTACAATGAGCAGTTCTTC. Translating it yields CASSLSPGLASSYNEQFF.

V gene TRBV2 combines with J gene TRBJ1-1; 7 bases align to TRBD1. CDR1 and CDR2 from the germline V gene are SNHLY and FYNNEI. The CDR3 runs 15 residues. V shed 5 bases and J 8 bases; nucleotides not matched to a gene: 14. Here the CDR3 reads CASSLQGNSGGEAFF. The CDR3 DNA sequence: TGTGCCAGCAGTTTACAGGGGAACTCCGGCGGGGAAGCTTTCTTT. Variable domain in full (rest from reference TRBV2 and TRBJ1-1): EPEVTQTPSHQVTQMGQEVILRCVPISNHLYFYWYRQILGQKVEFLVSFYNNEISEKSEIFDDQFSVERPDGSNFTLKIRSTKLEDSAMYFCASSLQGNSGGEAFFGQGTRLTVV.

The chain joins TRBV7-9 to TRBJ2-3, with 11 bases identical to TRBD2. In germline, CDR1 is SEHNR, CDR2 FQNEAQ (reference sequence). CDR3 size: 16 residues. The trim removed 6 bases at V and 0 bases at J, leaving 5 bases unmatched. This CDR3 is CASRRTSGSSTDTQYF. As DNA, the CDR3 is TGTGCCAGCAGACGGACTAGCGGGTCTAGCACAGATACGCAGTATTTT.

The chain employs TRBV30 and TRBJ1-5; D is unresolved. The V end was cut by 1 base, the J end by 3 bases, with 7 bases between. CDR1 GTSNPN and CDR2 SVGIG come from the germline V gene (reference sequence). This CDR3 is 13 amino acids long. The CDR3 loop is CAWSAQNNQPQHF. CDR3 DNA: TGTGCCTGGAGTGCTCAAAACAATCAGCCCCAGCATTTT.

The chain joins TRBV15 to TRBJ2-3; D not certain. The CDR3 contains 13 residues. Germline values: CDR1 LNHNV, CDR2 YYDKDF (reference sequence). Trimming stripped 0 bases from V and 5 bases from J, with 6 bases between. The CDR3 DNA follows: TGTGCCACCAGCAGAGATCTAGGAGATACGCAGTATTTT. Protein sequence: CATSRDLGDTQYF.

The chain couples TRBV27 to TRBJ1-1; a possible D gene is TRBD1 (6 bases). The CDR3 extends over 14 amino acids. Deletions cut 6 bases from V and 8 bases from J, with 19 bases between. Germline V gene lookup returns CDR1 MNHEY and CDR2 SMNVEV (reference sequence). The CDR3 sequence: CASSLRGGQGEAFF. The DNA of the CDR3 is TGTGCCAGCAGCCTTCGAGGGGGGCAAGGCGAAGCTTTCTTT.

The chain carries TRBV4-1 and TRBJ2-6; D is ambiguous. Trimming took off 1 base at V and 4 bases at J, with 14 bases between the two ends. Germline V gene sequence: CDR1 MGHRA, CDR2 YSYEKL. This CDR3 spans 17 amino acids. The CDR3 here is CASSQVLTPSGANVLTF. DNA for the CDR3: TGCGCCAGCAGCCAAGTGCTGACTCCGTCCGGGGCCAACGTCCTGACTTTC.